The 30 T cell receptor beta chains presented below share a single source sample, sequenced in a study of blood T cell repertoires in COVID-19. The table came from immunoSEQ multiplex PCR; TCRdb's copy has only in-frame clones and leaves some out. The sample carries approximately 220,000 clones, nearly 90% recorded once. Source material: PBMCs or T cells enriched from blood (not recorded which). The receptors were sampled from a man aged 30 to 39 who had been exposed to COVID-19.

The V and J genes are TRBV5-4 and TRBJ2-3; D gene unclear. CDR1 and CDR2 from the germline V gene are SGHNT and YYREEE (reference sequence). V dropped 4 bases and J dropped 2 bases, with 17 bases sitting between them. The CDR3 is 16 amino acids. The CDR3 spells CASSPPGRQLTDTQYF. The CDR3 coding sequence is TGTGCCAGCAGCCCCCCAGGTCGCCAACTCACAGATACGCAGTATTTT. The whole variable domain, filled in from reference TRBV5-4 and TRBJ2-3, reads ETGVTQSPTHLIKTRGQQVTLRCSSQSGHNTVSWYQQALGQGPQFIFQYYREEENGRGNFPPRFSGLQFPNYSSELNVNALELDDSALYLCASSPPGRQLTDTQYFGPGTRLTVL.

The genes are TRBV4-3 and TRBJ2-5; D perhaps matches TRBD2 (6 bases). V lost 3 bases to trimming and J lost 0 bases, with 11 bases between them. CDR1 is LGHNA, CDR2 YSLEER, per germline. CDR3 size: 15 residues. CDR3 protein: CASSHQLADQETQYF. CDR3 coding DNA: TGCGCCAGCAGCCACCAGTTAGCGGACCAAGAGACCCAGTACTTC.

The chain's CDR3 is CASRKRGGDMGNQPQHF. The DNA of the CDR3 is TGTGCCAGCAGAAAAAGGGGGGGAGATATGGGCAATCAGCCCCAGCATTTT. The chain couples TRBV28 to TRBJ1-5; weak D call: TRBD1 (6 bases). Germline CDR1 is MDHEN and CDR2 is SYDVKM. The CDR3 contains 17 residues. Trimming cost V 6 bases and J 2 bases, with 20 bases left between them.

The V and J genes are TRBV7-2 and TRBJ2-2; 16 bases line up with TRBD2. The germline V gene has CDR1 SGHTA and CDR2 FQGNSA. The CDR3 has 19 amino acids. Trimming took 5 bases from V and 5 from J; bases not matched to a gene: 11. In nucleotides, the CDR3 is TGTGCCAGCAGCCCTGAAGGGACTAGCGGGGGGGTAAGGACCGGGGAGCTGTTTTTT. Translation gives CASSPEGTSGGVRTGELFF.

This chain links TRBV6-1 with TRBJ2-7; 9 bases are shared with TRBD1. Trimming took 4 bases from V and 7 from J; bases not matched to a gene: 14. The CDR3 loop spans 16 amino acids. CDR1 is MNHNS and CDR2 is SASEGT in the germline V gene. The CDR3 protein is CASSAIGDREVEEQYF. CDR3 DNA: TGTGCCAGCAGTGCCATAGGGGACAGGGAGGTGGAGGAGCAGTACTTC.

This clone was found once. V usage is TRBV6-1 and J usage is TRBJ1-2; 9 bases are a match to TRBD1. V lost 3 bases, J lost 1 base, and 15 bases stayed unmatched. Germline V gene sequence: CDR1 MNHNS, CDR2 SASEGT. The CDR3 runs 19 residues. The chain's CDR3 is CASSERPWTGAGGNYGYTF. CDR3 in DNA: TGTGCCAGCAGTGAGAGGCCCTGGACAGGGGCGGGAGGTAACTATGGCTACACCTTC.

V gene TRBV29-1 combines with J gene TRBJ2-1; D perhaps matches TRBD1 (6 bases). The CDR3 length is 15 residues. V was clipped by 3 bases and J by 9 bases, with 21 bases between them. Germline CDR1 is SQVTM and CDR2 is ANQGSEA. CDR3 sequence: CSVDWTATLRGEQFF. DNA of the CDR3: TGCAGCGTTGATTGGACAGCCACGCTGAGGGGTGAGCAGTTCTTC.

The chain's CDR3 is CASSQRGHNEKLFF. The CDR3 region has the DNA TGCGCCAGCAGCCAAAGGGGGCACAATGAAAAACTGTTTTTT. The chain has TRBV4-1 and TRBJ1-4; 7 nucleotides agree with TRBD1. The V gene end was trimmed by 2 bases and the J gene end by 5 bases; junction bases not matched to a gene: 2. The CDR3 is 14 residues long. Germline CDR1 MGHRA, CDR2 YSYEKL.

The chain employs TRBV6-5 and TRBJ1-6, with D perhaps TRBD1 (5 bases). The CDR3 sequence is 16 residues long. CDR1 and CDR2 (germline): MNHEY, SVGAGI. With 4 bases removed from V and 8 bases from J, the gap between germline ends came to 18 bases. The CDR3 reads CASSLPSAPGDSPLHF. Written as DNA, the CDR3 is TGTGCCAGCAGTTTACCCTCGGCTCCGGGGGATTCACCCCTCCACTTT.

This chain joins TRBV7-2 and TRBJ1-2; the D is unclear. The CDR3 runs to 14 residues. Germline lookup yields CDR1 SGHTA and CDR2 FQGNSA. Trimming removed 2 bases at V and 3 bases at J, with 10 bases between. CDR3 DNA sequence: TGTGCCAGCAGCTTAATGTCAGTCGACTATGGCTACACCTTC. Translated: CASSLMSVDYGYTF. The whole variable domain, remainder taken from reference TRBV7-2 and TRBJ1-2, is GAGVSQSPSNKVTEKGKDVELRCDPISGHTALYWYRQSLGQGLEFLIYFQGNSAPDKSGLPSDRFSAERTGGSVSTLTIQRTQQEDSAVYLCASSLMSVDYGYTFGSGTRLTVV.

This chain connects TRBV29-1 to TRBJ2-5, with D maybe TRBD1 (5 bases). This CDR3 region has 13 residues. Germline assignment: CDR1 SQVTM and CDR2 ANQGSEA. Trimming took 6 bases from V and 2 from J, leaving 13 bases between them. This CDR3 reads CSVTNRRQETQYF. CDR3 nucleotide sequence: TGCAGCGTAACTAACAGGCGTCAAGAGACCCAGTACTTC.

The chain employs TRBV25-1 and TRBJ2-5; 8 bases agree with TRBD2. Germline V lookup: CDR1 MGHDK, CDR2 SYGVNS. J was trimmed by 5 bases and V by 3 bases; bases with no gene match: 5. This CDR3 spans 14 amino acids. CDR3 loop: CASSEARGGETQYF. The CDR3 nucleotides read TGTGCCAGCAGTGAGGCCCGCGGGGGGGAGACCCAGTACTTC.

V usage is TRBV5-1 and J usage is TRBJ1-1; D ambiguous. The length of the CDR3 is 14 residues. The germline CDR1 and CDR2 sequences are SGHRS and YFSETQ. Trimming removed 6 bases from V and 5 bases from J, with 17 bases in between. The CDR3 is CASKPLPQKTEAFF. The CDR3 nucleotides read TGCGCCAGCAAACCGTTGCCCCAGAAGACTGAAGCTTTCTTT.

The CDR3: CATWGGEGGYTF. As DNA, the CDR3 is TGTGCCACCTGGGGGGGTGAAGGTGGCTACACCTTC. The chain uses TRBV10-3 and TRBJ1-2; D possibly corresponds to TRBD1 (5 bases). The V gene's germline CDR1 is ENHRY and CDR2 SYGVKD. The CDR3 has 12 residues. The V gene lost 10 bases and the J gene lost 7 bases, with 16 bases spanning the gap.

The gene calls are TRBV3-1 (or the pseudogene TRBV3-2) and TRBJ1-1; TRBD1 is a possible D gene (5 bases). The CDR3 is 14 amino acids. The germline V gene encodes CDR1 LGHDT and CDR2 YNNKEL (reference sequence). Trimming stripped 0 bases from V and 4 bases from J, with 9 bases between. The DNA for the CDR3 is TGTGCCAGCAGCCAAGAGGCGGGGCTCACTGAAGCTTTCTTT. Its translation: CASSQEAGLTEAFF.

The chain employs TRBV5-6 and TRBJ2-7; the D gene is possibly TRBD2 (6 bases). The V gene lost 2 bases and the J gene lost 5 bases, with 14 bases spanning the gap. CDR1 is SGHDT, CDR2 YYEEEE, per germline. The CDR3 is 14 residues long. The CDR3 bases are TGTGCCAGCAGCTTTGGCGGGGAGTGGGACGAGCAGTACTTC. Residues: CASSFGGEWDEQYF.

V usage is TRBV7-9 and J usage is TRBJ2-5; 8 bases match TRBD1. V was pared by 5 bases and J by 5 bases, with 10 bases of the junction left unmatched. This CDR3 comprises 15 residues. The germline V gene has CDR1 SEHNR and CDR2 FQNEAQ (reference sequence). This chain's CDR3 is CASSGRTGIAETQYF. CDR3 DNA sequence: TGTGCCAGCAGCGGACGGACAGGGATCGCGGAGACCCAGTACTTC.

Only a few counts were recorded for this clone. The chain uses TRBV7-9 and TRBJ2-7, with 8 nucleotides matching TRBD2. Germline CDR1 reads SEHNR; CDR2 reads FQNEAQ (reference sequence). The V and J ends lost 3 bases and 5 bases, in that order; junction bases with no gene match: 15. CDR3 length: 17 amino acids. The CDR3 nucleotides are TGTGCCAGCAGCTTTCTGACTAGCGACGGGAGTAAAAACGAGCAGTACTTC. Amino acid sequence: CASSFLTSDGSKNEQYF.

The chain has TRBV13 and TRBJ2-4; possible D gene TRBD1, 6 bases. V lost 5 bases, J lost 6 bases, and 14 bases lay in between. Per the germline V gene, CDR1 is PRHDT and CDR2 is FYEKMQ (reference sequence). The CDR3 sequence is 14 residues long. The CDR3 here is CASSRMGRGNIQYF. The CDR3 nucleotides are TGTGCCAGCAGCCGCATGGGCAGGGGAAACATTCAGTACTTC.

In its sample, this clone was seen a few times. The chain joins TRBV9 to TRBJ1-6; D may be TRBD1 (5 bases). Trimming took off 3 bases at V and 7 bases at J, with 11 bases between the two ends. The CDR3 has 14 amino acids. The germline CDR1 and CDR2 sequences are SGDLS and YYNGEE. In DNA, the CDR3 is TGTGCCAGCAGCGCCGGACACGGAAATTCACCCCTCCACTTT. Translation gives CASSAGHGNSPLHF.

The chain has TRBV5-1 and TRBJ1-1; tentatively, D is TRBD1 (6 bases). The CDR3 extends over 15 amino acids. V gave up 1 base and J gave up 0 bases, with 10 bases separating them. Looked up from germline, CDR1 is SGHRS and CDR2 is YFSETQ. CDR3 protein: CASSLYGDMNTEAFF. The CDR3 DNA sequence: TGCGCCAGCAGCTTGTATGGGGACATGAACACTGAAGCTTTCTTT.

The V gene is TRBV7-3, the J gene TRBJ2-1; 14 bases are shared with TRBD2. V shed 6 bases and J 6 bases; nucleotides not matched to a gene: 4. The CDR3 consists of 15 residues. CDR1 and CDR2 (germline): SGHTA, FQGTGA. The DNA for the CDR3 is TGTGCCAGCAGTTCAGGACTAGCGGGGGGCAATGAGCAGTTCTTC. Translating gives CASSSGLAGGNEQFF.

This clone was picked up one time. The CDR3 protein is CATSREKGTLQETQYF. The CDR3, as DNA: TGTGCCACCAGCAGAGAAAAAGGGACATTGCAAGAGACCCAGTACTTC. The chain carries TRBV15 and TRBJ2-5, with D possibly being TRBD1 (6 bases). V lost 0 bases, J lost 2 bases, and 13 bases lay in between. The CDR3 runs 16 residues. Germline V gene data show CDR1 as LNHNV and CDR2 as YYDKDF (reference sequence).

The chain is built from TRBV5-5 and TRBJ1-1; D may be TRBD1 (6 bases). Trimming shortened V by 4 bases and J by 6 bases, and 13 bases separated the two germline ends. The CDR3 has 13 amino acids. Germline CDR1 is SGHKS and CDR2 is YYEKEE (reference sequence). The CDR3 DNA follows: TGTGCCAGCAGCGTAACAGGGAGCTCTGAAGCTTTCTTT. Translated: CASSVTGSSEAFF.

The gene calls are TRBV5-4 and TRBJ2-5; the D is unclear. CDR1 is SGHNT, CDR2 YYREEE, per germline (reference sequence). This CDR3 is 14 amino acids long. Trimming took 4 bases from V and 3 from J, leaving 13 bases between them. The CDR3 DNA is TGTGCCAGCAGCCCCTCCGCCCGGGAAGAGACCCAGTACTTC. Translation gives CASSPSAREETQYF. The full variable domain, in which reference TRBV5-4 and TRBJ2-5 provide the parts outside the CDR3, is ETGVTQSPTHLIKTRGQQVTLRCSSQSGHNTVSWYQQALGQGPQFIFQYYREEENGRGNFPPRFSGLQFPNYSSELNVNALELDDSALYLCASSPSAREETQYFGPGTRLLVL.

The rearrangement joins TRBV18 to TRBJ2-1, with 9 nucleotides matching TRBD1. Germline values: CDR1 KGHSH, CDR2 LQKENI. The V and J ends lost 5 bases and 9 bases, in that order; junction bases with no gene match: 8. There are 14 residues in the CDR3. CDR3 in DNA: TGTGCCAGCTCAACCGGGACAGGGTGGGGTGAGCAGTTCTTC. The encoded protein is CASSTGTGWGEQFF. The variable domain in full, with the rest retrieved from reference TRBV18 and TRBJ2-1, is NAGVMQNPRHLVRRRGQEARLRCSPMKGHSHVYWYRQLPEEGLKFMVYLQKENIIDESGMPKERFSAEFPKEGPSILRIQQVVRGDSAAYFCASSTGTGWGEQFFGPGTRLTVL.

This clone was seen just once. The V and J genes are TRBV6-1 and TRBJ1-1, with a weak D call TRBD1 (6 bases). This CDR3 is 14 amino acids long. CDR1 is MNHNS, CDR2 SASEGT, per germline. V dropped 2 bases and J dropped 7 bases, with 14 bases sitting between them. DNA for the CDR3: TGTGCCAGCAGTGAATGGACAGCGGACCGTGAAGCTTTCTTT. Translated, it gives CASSEWTADREAFF.

The chain employs TRBV7-2 and TRBJ2-1, with TRBD2 matching 11 bases. Germline CDR1 and CDR2: SGHTA and FQGNSA. The CDR3 is 17 residues long. V was pared by 5 bases and J by 4 bases, with 10 bases of the junction left unmatched. CDR3 sequence: CASSPLTSGAYYNEQFF. DNA for the CDR3: TGTGCCAGCAGCCCCTTGACTAGCGGGGCTTATTACAATGAGCAGTTCTTC.

Many counts were recorded for this clone. V is TRBV6-4 and J is TRBJ2-5; TRBD1 agrees at 10 bases. With V trimmed by 6 bases and J by 5 bases, 9 bases remained unmatched. The CDR3 length is 15 residues. Looked up from germline, CDR1 is MRHNA and CDR2 is SNTAGT. The CDR3 region has the DNA TGTGCCAGCAGCCCTACCGGGACAGGGGAGGAGACCCAGTACTTC. Protein sequence: CASSPTGTGEETQYF.

For the CDR3, the DNA is TGTGCCAGCAGCCAAGAGAAACAGATAAACACAGATACGCAGTATTTT. This translates into CASSQEKQINTDTQYF. The J gene is TRBJ2-3, the V gene TRBV3-1 (or the pseudogene TRBV3-2), with D hard to call. V lost 0 bases and J lost 2, with 12 bases in between. CDR1 LGHDT and CDR2 YNNKEL come from the germline V gene (reference sequence). The CDR3 spans 16 residues.